This T cell receptor beta chain is drawn from a study of regulatory T cells in long-lasting Graves disease. Documented time point: newly diagnosed GD, antithyroid drugs for less than 3 months. Construction of the TCR library relied on RNA isolated from PBMCs. Whole-study results and caveats: Shared public clonotypes totalled 2,741 in persistent patients, compared with about 990 in new patients.

As for this clonotype: The target antigen is unknown. A much larger clone differs from this one at a single base, so this may be a read error.

According to the study, TCR beta libraries were built with iRepertoire HTBI primers and CDR3-region Arm-PCR. Each CDR3 protein is one row after TCRdb ran MiXCR on the multiplex PCR reads. The data show about 430,000 distinct CDR3 sequences, about 15% seen once. Germline V gene sequence: CDR1 SGHAT, CDR2 FQDESV (reference sequence). CDR3 size: 16 residues. These same data were also listed under a study on T cells in Graves' hyperthyroidism and ophthalmopathy. That study adds: Using the HTBI primer set, a first-round RT-PCR was run on the TCR CDR3.

The specimen comprised peripheral blood mononuclear cells (PBMCs), sampled at new diagnosis, from a patient treated with antithyroid drugs. The receptor was isolated from a middle-aged woman with Graves disease. The chain combines TRBV11-1 with TRBJ2-4, with D possibly being TRBD2 (7 bases). The CDR3 loop is CASSSSGAGANNIQYF. For the CDR3, the DNA is TGTGCCAGCAGCTCATCCGGGGCGGGGGCCAACAACATTCAGTACTTC.